Listed below are T cell receptor beta chains from one sample, sequenced in a study of spatial heterogeneity in lung cancer. One entry per CDR3 protein results from TCRdb running MiXCR on the 5' RACE reads. The data contain 8,200 or so distinct CDR3 sequences, around 7% of them singletons. The sequencing here drew on lung tumor tissue, taken at surgery. The receptors shown here come from a male donor with early-stage non-small cell lung cancer. CDR3s include the opening cysteine and the closing phenylalanine or tryptophan. D genes are given only for firm matches. Only some rows state a clone size, as once, few, many or a class for expanded clones.

V	D	size	J	DNA	CDR3
TRBV3-1	TRBD2	many	TRBJ2-1	TGTGCCAGCAGCCCCCTAGCGGGCTCCTACAATGAGCAGTTCTTC	CASSPLAGSYNEQFF
TRBV29-1	TRBD2	medium-sized	TRBJ2-7	TGCAGCGTTACTAGGACTAGTTCAGGCGAGCAGTACTTC	CSVTRTSSGEQYF
TRBV20-1	TRBD1	many	TRBJ2-2	TGCAGTGCTATGGCAGGGGGGAACACCGGGGAGCTGTTTTTT	CSAMAGGNTGELFF
TRBV30	.	.	TRBJ1-3	TGTGCCTGGAGTGACTTTATATCTGGAAACACCATATATTTT	CAWSDFISGNTIYF
TRBV6-2/TRBV6-3	TRBD1	medium-sized	TRBJ2-1	TGTGCCAGCAGTTACTCCGGGACAGGATACAATGAGCAGTTCTTC	CASSYSGTGYNEQFF
TRBV29-1	.	few	TRBJ2-3	TGCAGCGTTGTTATAGGGTCCACAGATACGCAGTATTTT	CSVVIGSTDTQYF
TRBV30	.	medium-sized	TRBJ1-1	TGTGCCTGGAGCATGAGGTTGAACACTGAAGCTTTCTTT	CAWSMRLNTEAFF
TRBV5-4	.	.	TRBJ1-1	TGTGCCAGCAGCTTCCCCTCCGGAGCGGACACTGAAGCTTTCTTT	CASSFPSGADTEAFF
TRBV5-1	.	.	TRBJ2-5	TGCGCCAGCAGCTTGTGGGTTCCCCAAGAGACCCAGTACTTC	CASSLWVPQETQYF
TRBV27	.	many	TRBJ1-4	TGTGCCAGCGGGAAGTTTAGGCTAGGGTTTAATGAAAAACTGTTTTTT	CASGKFRLGFNEKLFF
TRBV5-1	.	many	TRBJ2-6	TGCGCCAGCAGCGACCGTTCCTCTGGGGCCAACGTCCTGACTTTC	CASSDRSSGANVLTF
TRBV4-1	.	many	TRBJ2-4	TGCGCCAGCAGCCAAGATCTGTCGGGGACCAAAAACATTCAGTACTTC	CASSQDLSGTKNIQYF
TRBV4-1	TRBD2	once	TRBJ2-1	TGCGCCAGCACCCGGACTAGCGGGGCCTACAATGAGCAGTTCTTC	CASTRTSGAYNEQFF
TRBV5-1	TRBD2	few	TRBJ2-5	TGCGCCAGCAGCAACGGGGGGGGAGAGACCCAGTACTTC	CASSNGGGETQYF
TRBV6-1	TRBD1	many	TRBJ2-1	TGTGCCAGCAGCCAAGTACAGGGGAGCTCCTACAATGAGCAGTTCTTC	CASSQVQGSSYNEQFF
TRBV2	TRBD1	many	TRBJ2-1	TGTGCCAGCAGTGGTAGCGGGACAGGGGGCTCCTACAATGAGCAGTTCTTC	CASSGSGTGGSYNEQFF
TRBV7-9	.	.	TRBJ2-3	TGTGCCAGCAGTCGTGAGCACACAGATACGCAGTATTTT	CASSREHTDTQYF
TRBV29-1	.	many	TRBJ2-2	TGCAGCGTTGAGGGAGAGCCGAACACCGGGGAGCTGTTTTTT	CSVEGEPNTGELFF
TRBV3-1	.	.	TRBJ2-7	TGTGCCAGCAGCCAAGTGAGTACTCCCTGGCGTCCCTACGAGCAGTACTTC	CASSQVSTPWRPYEQYF
TRBV7-2	.	many	TRBJ2-4	TGTGCCAGCAGCTTAGACATCCAGGGAAACGGTCAGTACTTC	CASSLDIQGNGQYF
TRBV12-3/TRBV12-4	.	many	TRBJ1-3	TGTGCCAGCAGTTTAGGAAACACCATATATTTT	CASSLGNTIYF
TRBV20-1	TRBD1	medium-sized	TRBJ2-1	TGCAGTGCTAGCCTCTGGACAGGGGGTCGCCTAGCGGACTCCTACAATGAGCAGTTCTTC	CSASLWTGGRLADSYNEQFF
TRBV6-5	.	medium-sized	TRBJ2-3	TGTGCCAGCACCGAGAGGGTGGAGGGCACAGATACGCAGTATTTT	CASTERVEGTDTQYF
TRBV7-8	.	many	TRBJ1-4	TGTGCCAGCAGCTTAATGGCCGTTGGGGTAGGCGAAAAACTGTTTTTT	CASSLMAVGVGEKLFF
TRBV6-1	.	medium-sized	TRBJ2-5	TGTGCCAGCAGTGCAGATCAAGAGACCCAGTACTTC	CASSADQETQYF
TRBV9	TRBD2	few	TRBJ2-1	TGTGCCAGCAGCGTGACCCAGGGACTAGCGGCTAGTGTGAGGGGTAATGAGCAGTTCTTC	CASSVTQGLAASVRGNEQFF
TRBV28	.	medium-sized	TRBJ1-2	TGTGCCAGCAGTATTGACGTGAATGGCTACACCTTC	CASSIDVNGYTF